This T cell receptor beta chain was profiled in a study of CD8 T cells in ankylosing spondylitis. Overall study results and limits: Seemingly characteristic of ankylosing spondylitis blood was a TCR beta motif consisting of under 10 highly homologous variants. Enrichment of disease-linked clones was reportedly significant in matched ankylosing spondylitis synovial fluid. Some of these motif variants have turned up before, in reports on reactive arthritis synovial fluid and blood. Disease-associated clonotypes exhibited CD8+ identity and were relatively infrequent in peripheral blood.

Making use of molecular barcodes, quantitative 5'-RACE generated TCR beta libraries. TCRdb processed the 5' RACE reads anew with MiXCR; each CDR3 protein has one entry. This sample has around 140,000 distinct CDR3 sequences, with about 15% found just once. The table lists this clonotype with a few counts. Antigen: not known. Trimming cost V 4 bases and J 9 bases; bases outside gene matches: 2. This CDR3 is 12 amino acids long. The sequenced sample consisted of blood, either unsorted or a sorted T cell fraction (not recorded which). The origin of this receptor is a male donor with ankylosing spondylitis. The chain carries TRBV12-3 or TRBV12-4 and TRBJ2-1; TRBD1 matches at 8 bases. The CDR3 DNA sequence: TGTGCCAGCAGTTCGGACAGGGCTGAGCAGTTCTTC. Its protein is CASSSDRAEQFF.